This paragraph reports one T cell receptor beta chain. Which antigen it targets is not known. Per-base quality was not reported, and no clone a single base away is much larger than it. The data were obtained in a study of blood T cell repertoires in COVID-19 (dated by TCRdb to the early 2020s). Context from the whole study: Samples covering the acute and convalescent phases of COVID-19 were provided by collaborators in the United States, Italy and Spain. The prospective study material was composed of cDNA or gDNA derived from T cells, B-cell-depleted T cells, or PBMCs. The dataset comprised deeply sampled blood TCRbeta repertoires from subjects exposed to, actively infected with, or recovered from COVID-19. A freely available public database, intended as a resource for researchers studying the immune response to SARS-CoV-2, is where the repertoires were released. Samples came from the ongoing ImmuneRACE study (first 160 participants) plus 1,254 subjects from 6 global collaborators. Sample metadata almost always included a de-identified subject ID, COVID-19 status, age in years and sex. HLA class I and class II types, where available, came from metadata supplied by the sample provider rather than from assay-based typing. Results the study describes overall, beyond this receptor: How much clinical and demographic metadata was included differed by source and by participant, and the metadata was provided uncurated.

One collaborating source in Seattle enrolled patients while the patients were actively infected and followed the patients over time throughout the course of disease. Each collaborating institution followed its own protocols to collect whole blood in K2EDTA tubes. For TCRbeta analysis, collaborator samples were shipped as frozen whole blood, as isolated PBMCs, or as DNA extracted from either sample type. The CDR3, from cysteine to phenylalanine, totals 15 residues. Kept here is only the CDR3 DNA, which spans 45 bases and is read in frame from base 1. Cut back by 11 bases and 6 bases, the V and J ends lie 23 bases apart. According to the germline V gene (reference sequence), CDR1 reads MNHEY and CDR2 reads SMNVEV. TCRbeta CDR3 regions were amplified from genomic DNA using the immunoSEQ Assay, a bias-controlled multiplex PCR. The source study handled its data this way. Nucleated cell counts per sample were estimated from amplification of reference gene primers within the assay. To quantify the absolute abundance of each unique TCRbeta CDR3 rearrangement, sequence reads were collapsed and filtered. Productive Simpson clonality was computed per sample as the square root of Simpson's diversity index over productive rearrangements. In its TCRdb copy, this immuneACCESS table keeps in-frame sequences only and misses some clones. Where compared with another copy, unresolved V genes explain less than half of these, and the others have no known cause. The D gene and trimming were derived from the DNA, and the V and J assignments and clone size from that table. This sample has roughly 220,000 clones in its table, and roughly 86% of those were observed once. The ten biggest clones cover roughly a tenth of the sample.

The sequence was obtained from a woman between 50 and 59 years old with COVID-19, enrolled during active disease. The material sequenced was peripheral blood. The receptor chain draws on TRBV27 and TRBJ1-5, with no confidently assigned D gene. Here is the DNA: TGTGCCTCATCTGAGGGAATTTGGGGTACTCAGCCCCAGCATTTT. Translated, it gives CASSEGIWGTQPQHF.